This T cell receptor beta chain appears in the sequencing data of a study of T cells in Graves' hyperthyroidism and ophthalmopathy. Authors of the study amplified TCR beta CDR3 regions from RNA transcripts. First-round RT-PCR of the TCR CDR3 relied on the HTBI primer set. TCRdb reprocessed the multiplex PCR reads via MiXCR and lists one record per CDR3 protein. The sample consists of roughly 350,000 distinct CDR3 sequences, over 11% of them appearing once. The CDR3 has 13 amino acids. Germline V gives CDR1 SGHNT, CDR2 YYREEE (reference sequence). V lost 8 bases, J lost 4 bases, and 15 bases lay in between. This clonotype was seen a few times.

This sequence was found in a woman aged 30 to 39 with Graves' hyperthyroidism. The specimen was blood. The V call is TRBV5-4, the J call TRBJ1-1, with no clear D. CDR3 loop: CASSLVGATEAFF. CDR3 bases: TGTGCCAGTAGCCTGGTAGGAGCCACTGAAGCTTTCTTT.